This T cell receptor (beta chain) stems from a study of T cell responses to AZD1222 COVID-19 vaccine. Study-wide results and caveats: Only a handful of AZD1222 recipients, several in all, had baseline seropositivity. In the spike-specific TCR repertoire, nearly half reportedly target unmutated variant regions. Every sample of the repertoires postdated the peak T cell response.

The germline V gene encodes CDR1 LGHNA and CDR2 YNFKEQ. The CDR3 runs to 17 residues. V gave up 0 bases and J gave up 3 bases, with 15 bases separating them. Profiled with immunoSEQ multiplex PCR; TCRdb holds only in-frame clones, not every one. Of 120,000 to 150,000 clones listed, 89% are singletons. A remark on this clone: Its antigen remains unidentified.

This chain links TRBV4-2 with TRBJ1-5, with D possibly matching TRBD1 (5 bases). The input for sequencing was peripheral blood, taken 28 days after the second AZD1222 dose. The receptor was derived from an adult who received the AZD1222 COVID-19 vaccine. The CDR3: CASSQDHAAGPNQPQHF. CDR3 in DNA: TGTGCCAGCAGCCAAGATCACGCCGCAGGGCCCAATCAGCCCCAGCATTTT.